The 21 T cell receptor beta chains listed next were all sequenced from one sample in a study of CD8 T cells in ankylosing spondylitis. TCRdb ran MiXCR on the 5' RACE reads and lists one entry per CDR3 protein. Among hundreds of thousands of distinct CDR3 sequences, approximately 20% were seen once, and the ten largest hold about 8%. Sequences were obtained from blood, either unsorted or a sorted T cell fraction (not recorded which). The receptors derive from a male donor with ankylosing spondylitis or in good health (not recorded which).

This clonotype has a handful of counts. The chain links TRBV20-1 to TRBJ2-3; 9 nucleotides align to TRBD2. Looked up from germline, CDR1 is DFQATT and CDR2 is SNEGSKA (reference sequence). V dropped 6 bases and J dropped 3; count of bases not matched to a gene: 7. The CDR3 totals 14 residues. Written as DNA, the CDR3 is TGCAGTGCCCCGGGACTAGCCGTGACAGATACGCAGTATTTT. Its protein product is CSAPGLAVTDTQYF.

The gene calls are TRBV4-2 and TRBJ2-1, with D uncertain. Trimming removed 1 base at V and 16 bases at J, with 14 bases between. The CDR3 is 12 amino acids. CDR1 is LGHNA, CDR2 YNFKEQ, per germline. CDR3: CASSQGTSAEFF. The CDR3 nucleotides are TGTGCCAGCAGCCAAGGTACCAGCGCCGAATTCTTC.

J is TRBJ1-4 and V is TRBV25-1, with TRBD1 as a possible D gene (5 bases). Germline V lookup: CDR1 MGHDK, CDR2 SYGVNS. This CDR3 is 15 amino acids long. Deletions cut 4 bases from V and 6 bases from J, with 15 bases between. CDR3 residues: CASSASGIWDEKLFF. CDR3 sequence (DNA): TGTGCCAGCAGTGCTTCAGGGATCTGGGATGAAAAACTGTTTTTT.

This clonotype was observed a few times. V and J are TRBV24-1 and TRBJ2-3, with TRBD2 matching 10 bases. The V segment lost 3 bases and the J segment 5 bases; nucleotides outside the gene matches: 13. Germline V CDR1 and CDR2: KGHDR, SFDVKD. This CDR3 has 18 amino acids. DNA of the CDR3: TGTGCCACCAGTGATCCCACTCTCAGCGGGGGGGCAGGAGATACGCAGTATTTT. This codes for CATSDPTLSGGAGDTQYF.

This clonotype occurred a few times. The junction differs from germline at one of its ends, possibly a read error. CDR3 sequence (DNA): TGTGCCAGCAGGTTAGGAGGTGACTATGGCTACACCTTC. Translation: CASRLGGDYGYTF. The V gene is TRBV7-9, the J gene TRBJ1-2; D not certain. The CDR3 has 13 residues. Germline CDR1 is SEHNR and CDR2 is FQNEAQ (reference sequence).

In this sample, this clonotype turned up a few times. The chain recombines TRBV9 with TRBJ1-2; no firm D call. Between the trimmed V and J ends, which lost 0 bases and 2 bases, there was a span of 14 bases. The CDR3 loop spans 16 amino acids. Germline values: CDR1 SGDLS, CDR2 YYNGEE. The CDR3 DNA follows: TGTGCCAGCAGCGTAGGGGCCGGGTCCGGCAACTATGGCTACACCTTC. Its protein is CASSVGAGSGNYGYTF. The full variable domain, rest sourced from reference TRBV9 and TRBJ1-2, is DSGVTQTPKHLITATGQRVTLRCSPRSGDLSVYWYQQSLDQGLQFLIQYYNGEERAKGNILERFSAQQFPDLHSELNLSSLELGDSALYFCASSVGAGSGNYGYTFGSGTRLTVV.

This clonotype was seen many times. This chain uses TRBV29-1 with TRBJ2-2; 9 bases agree with TRBD1. Trimming removed 5 bases from V and 8 bases from J; junction bases left unmatched: 12. The CDR3 has 15 residues. Germline lookup yields CDR1 SQVTM and CDR2 ANQGSEA. The CDR3 protein is CSVIRDRASGGELFF. The CDR3 coding sequence is TGCAGCGTTATCCGGGACAGGGCCTCAGGGGGGGAGCTGTTTTTT.

This clonotype appeared many times. This chain joins TRBV5-1 and TRBJ1-1; D call uncertain. With 6 bases removed from V and 4 bases from J, the gap between germline ends came to 16 bases. The CDR3 totals 14 residues. Germline V lookup: CDR1 SGHRS, CDR2 YFSETQ. The CDR3, as DNA: TGCGCCAGCACCACCACCGGCTTGGTCACTGAAGCTTTCTTT. This encodes CASTTTGLVTEAFF.

The chain links TRBV25-1 to TRBJ2-3; D is perhaps TRBD2 (5 bases). The ends were cut back, 5 bases at V and 5 bases at J, with 17 bases in the middle. Per the germline V gene, CDR1 is MGHDK and CDR2 is SYGVNS. The CDR3 consists of 15 residues. CDR3 sequence reads: CASSPVRGPGDTQYF. The CDR3, as DNA: TGTGCCAGCAGTCCTGTACGGGGTCCAGGAGATACGCAGTATTTT.

This sequence joins TRBV4-1 and TRBJ2-1, with 12 bases identical to TRBD2. The CDR3 is 18 residues long. The junction had 8 bases not matched to a gene; V was cut back by 1 base and J by 4 bases. Germline CDR1 reads MGHRA; CDR2 reads YSYEKL. CDR3 nucleotides: TGCGCCAGCAGCCAAGGGATACTAGGGACTAGCGGGTACAATGAGCAGTTCTTC. Amino acid sequence: CASSQGILGTSGYNEQFF.

V gene TRBV7-9 combines with J gene TRBJ1-4; unclear D gene. The CDR3 length is 13 residues. Between the trimmed V and J ends, which lost 3 bases and 3 bases, there was a span of 5 bases. Germline V gene sequence: CDR1 SEHNR, CDR2 FQNEAQ (reference sequence). The CDR3 spells CASSFNSNEKLFF. Here the CDR3 DNA reads TGTGCCAGCAGCTTTAACTCTAATGAAAAACTGTTTTTT.

This clonotype was observed a few times. The chain joins TRBV5-1 to TRBJ2-2; TRBD1 might be the D (5 bases). V lost 3 bases and J 7 bases, leaving 19 bases between the germline ends. This CDR3 spans 16 amino acids. The V gene's germline CDR1 is SGHRS and CDR2 YFSETQ. CDR3 amino acids: CASSWATAQGVGELFF. CDR3 coding DNA: TGCGCCAGCAGCTGGGCGACAGCTCAAGGGGTCGGGGAGCTGTTTTTT.

The rearrangement uses TRBV20-1 and TRBJ1-6, with a weak D call TRBD1 (6 bases). Trimming took 5 bases from V and 9 from J, leaving 14 bases between them. From germline, CDR1 is DFQATT and CDR2 SNEGSKA (reference sequence). The CDR3 extends over 13 amino acids. CDR3 nucleotide sequence: TGCAGTGCTCTGACAGGCTTCGGTTCACCCCTCCACTTT. It is translated as CSALTGFGSPLHF.

This chain links TRBV18 with TRBJ1-5; D is possibly TRBD1 (6 bases). The CDR3 spans 16 residues. Trimming cost V 2 bases and J 4 bases, with 15 bases left between them. Germline lookup yields CDR1 KGHSH and CDR2 LQKENI. Here the CDR3 DNA reads TGTGCCAGCTCACCAGGTTTAGGACAGAAAAATCAGCCCCAGCATTTT. It encodes CASSPGLGQKNQPQHF.

V and J are TRBV10-3 and TRBJ2-1; TRBD1 might be the D (5 bases). Per germline, CDR1 ENHRY and CDR2 SYGVKD. The CDR3 has 13 amino acids. V lost 8 bases to trimming and J lost 6 bases, with 14 bases between them. The CDR3 is CAIWQGPGNEQFF. As DNA, the CDR3 is TGTGCCATCTGGCAGGGTCCGGGCAATGAGCAGTTCTTC.

In this sample, this clonotype turned up a few times. This chain links TRBV5-1 with TRBJ1-4; 8 nucleotides match TRBD1. The CDR3 sequence is 15 residues long. Germline V gene sequence: CDR1 SGHRS, CDR2 YFSETQ. Germline trimming cut 3 bases from V and 8 bases from J; bases unmatched to any gene: 9. The CDR3 is CASSSGGRGREKLFF. CDR3 coding DNA: TGCGCCAGCAGCTCCGGCGGCAGGGGGCGGGAAAAACTGTTTTTT.

This chain joins TRBV5-1 and TRBJ1-5; 7 positions match TRBD1. CDR3 length: 15 amino acids. J lost 2 bases, V lost 4 bases, and 6 bases had no gene match. Looked up from germline, CDR1 is SGHRS and CDR2 is YFSETQ. The CDR3 loop reads CASSQTGNRNQPQHF. In DNA, the CDR3 is TGCGCCAGCAGCCAGACAGGGAATCGCAATCAGCCCCAGCATTTT.

This clonotype was seen more than once but under ten times. The chain employs TRBV29-1 and TRBJ2-2; D gene unclear. Germline V gene sequence: CDR1 SQVTM, CDR2 ANQGSEA. The V end lost 4 bases, the J end lost 4 bases, and 4 bases lay between the germline ends. The CDR3 has 11 amino acids. This CDR3 reads CSVAFTGELFF. The CDR3 nucleotides are TGCAGCGTTGCGTTCACCGGGGAGCTGTTTTTT.

This clonotype was seen only a few times. The rearrangement uses TRBV27 and TRBJ2-3; D is unclear. V was trimmed by 5 bases and J by 0 bases, leaving 6 bases between them. Looked up from germline, CDR1 is MNHEY and CDR2 is SMNVEV (reference sequence). CDR3 length equals 13 residues. CDR3 sequence reads: CASSQDSTDTQYF. CDR3 nucleotide sequence: TGTGCCAGCAGTCAGGACAGCACAGATACGCAGTATTTT.

There are a few counts of this clonotype. The V and J genes are TRBV7-9 and TRBJ2-7, with D perhaps TRBD2 (5 bases). This CDR3 is built from 11 residues. Germline V gene sequence: CDR1 SEHNR, CDR2 FQNEAQ (reference sequence). In nucleotides, the CDR3 is TGTGCCAGCAGCTTAGGGGCGGACTCGGACGTC. Translated: CASSLGADSDV.

This clonotype has only a few counts. V usage is TRBV5-1 and J usage is TRBJ2-7; no firm D call. V dropped 0 bases and J dropped 5 bases, with 9 bases sitting between them. This CDR3 comprises 13 residues. Germline assignment: CDR1 SGHRS and CDR2 YFSETQ. The CDR3 is CASSLEGYDEQYV. The CDR3 region has the DNA TGCGCCAGCAGCTTGGAGGGTTACGACGAGCAGTACGTC.